The 12 T cell receptor beta chains presented below share a single source sample, sequenced in a study of tumor-infiltrating lymphocytes in oesophageal squamous cell carcinoma. TCRdb processed the PCR reads anew with MiXCR; each CDR3 protein has one entry. The sample consists of roughly 19,000 distinct CDR3 sequences, over 40% of them appearing once. The specimen was normal esophageal tissue next to the tumor. The receptor source for this set is a male donor with esophageal squamous cell carcinoma.

Notes on this clonotype: The CDR3 does not close with the conserved phenylalanine or tryptophan, likely indicating a read error. It is unclear where the CDR3 begins or ends on the DNA, so no DNA is shown, and the CDR3 is as TCRdb lists it. The V and J genes are TRBV7-6 and TRBJ2-1; the table's D gene call, TRBD1, was not cross checked with the DNA. CDR1 is SGHVS, CDR2 FNYEAQ, per germline. The CDR3 is 18 amino acids long, termini counted. The CDR3: CASSPSGQAGNSPLHFGN.

Comments on this clonotype: Since the CDR3 does not end with the conserved phenylalanine or tryptophan, this likely comes from a read error. It is unclear where the CDR3 begins or ends on the DNA, so no DNA is shown, and the CDR3 is as TCRdb lists it. The chain combines TRBV7-3 with TRBJ1-1; TRBD1, the table's D call, was not compared with the DNA. CDR1 is SGHTA and CDR2 is FQGTGA in the germline V gene. The CDR3 is 18 residues long, ends included. CDR3 sequence: CASSLPFWLSPTSSTSAP.

V and J are TRBV7-2 and TRBJ2-5, with TRBD1 matching over 9 bases. The DNA end lines up better with TRBJ2-3; the J call may be wrong. The germline gives CDR1 SGHTA, CDR2 FQGNSA. The CDR3 totals 16 residues. The CDR3 DNA follows: TGTGCCAGCAGCTTAGCTGTGACAGGGGGACTTCGTACGCAGTATTTT. This translates into CASSLAVTGGLRTQYF.

The chain links TRBV7-3 to TRBJ2-5; D is possibly TRBD2 (5 bases). The closer fit of TRBJ2-1 to the DNA end suggests the J call may be wrong. Germline CDR1 and CDR2: SGHTA and FQGTGA. This CDR3 spans 14 amino acids. Written as DNA, the CDR3 is TGTGCCAGCAGCTTAAATCCGGGGTACAATGAGCAGTTCTTC. Protein sequence: CASSLNPGYNEQFF.

The rearrangement links TRBV20-1 to TRBJ2-3, with TRBD2 matching over 8 bases. Germline V gene data show CDR1 as DFQATT and CDR2 as SNEGSKA (reference sequence). V was clipped by 3 bases and J by 5 bases; unmatched bases: 10. The length of the CDR3 is 15 residues. The CDR3, as DNA: TGCAGTGCTAGCCCCTTGAGCGGGAGAGGAGATACGCAGTATTTT. This translates into CSASPLSGRGDTQYF.

The CDR3 region is CASRPLAGSYNEQYF. In nucleotides, the CDR3 is TGTGCCAGCAGGCCACTAGCGGGATCCTACAATGAGCAGTATTTT. The chain employs TRBV27 and TRBJ2-3; 10 bases are a match to TRBD2. The V segment lost 6 bases and the J segment 11 bases; nucleotides outside the gene matches: 14. This CDR3 is built from 15 residues. Germline lookup yields CDR1 MNHEY and CDR2 SMNVEV (reference sequence).

Worth noting for this clonotype: Since a much larger clone is just one base distant, this may be a read error. This chain joins TRBV7-9 and TRBJ2-1; TRBD2 might be the D (5 bases). Germline V gene sequence: CDR1 SEHNR, CDR2 FQNEAQ (reference sequence). V was pared by 1 base and J by 10 bases, with 20 bases between. The length of the CDR3 is 16 residues. The CDR3, as DNA: TGTGCCAGCAGCTTAGTGGGTGAGGGCATCTCTGACGAGCAGTTCTTC. Amino acid sequence: CASSLVGEGISDEQFF.

Many counts were recorded for this clonotype. This rearrangement joins TRBV10-3 to TRBJ1-5, with D tentatively TRBD1 (5 bases). V lost 3 bases and J 0 bases, leaving 12 bases between the germline ends. The CDR3 is 16 amino acids. In germline, CDR1 is ENHRY, CDR2 SYGVKD. This CDR3 reads CAISELPTDSNQPQHF. CDR3 bases: TGTGCCATCAGTGAACTCCCGACAGATAGCAATCAGCCCCAGCATTTT.

This clonotype was counted a few times. This rearrangement joins TRBV7-8 to TRBJ2-3; 8 bases map to TRBD1. The J call could be wrong; TRBJ2-7 is a better fit for the DNA end. Per the germline V gene, CDR1 is SGHVS and CDR2 is FQNEAQ. This CDR3 is built from 15 residues. DNA of the CDR3: TGTGCCAGCAGCCCAGGACAGGGACCCTCCTACGAGCAGTACTTC. Its translation: CASSPGQGPSYEQYF.

This clonotype showed up many times. The rearrangement links TRBV10-3 to TRBJ2-7; TRBD2 matches at 9 bases. Germline V gives CDR1 ENHRY, CDR2 SYGVKD. The ends lost 6 bases at V and 4 bases at J; junction bases unmatched: 7. There are 14 residues in the CDR3. The CDR3 nucleotides read TGTGCCATCAGGGGGGGTACTAGCGGGTACGAGCAGTACTTC. It specifies CAIRGGTSGYEQYF.

This clonotype came up many times. In nucleotides, the CDR3 is TGTGCCAGCAGTAGGGACAGGCTTACCATCACAGATACGCAGTATTTT. As protein: CASSRDRLTITDTQYF. V and J are TRBV5-5 and TRBJ2-3, with 8 bases lining up with TRBD1. The CDR3 runs 16 residues. Germline values: CDR1 SGHKS, CDR2 YYEKEE (reference sequence). V gave up 5 bases and J gave up 2 bases; unmatched junction bases: 10.

The chain's CDR3 is CSASRREASYEQYF. Written as DNA, the CDR3 is TGCAGTGCTAGTCGGCGGGAGGCATCCTACGAGCAGTACTTC. V gene TRBV20-1 combines with J gene TRBJ2-7, with 8 bases that match TRBD2. Germline loops: CDR1 DFQATT, CDR2 SNEGSKA (reference sequence). The CDR3 is 14 residues long. V lost 3 bases, J lost 1 base, and 5 bases stayed unmatched.